A single sample gave rise to the 23 T cell receptor beta chains below, sequenced in a study of cytomegalovirus exposure and HLA in healthy donors. A multiplex PCR was run with 60 Vbeta primers and 13 Jbeta primers. The table came from immunoSEQ multiplex PCR; TCRdb's copy has only in-frame clones and leaves some out. The sample has fewer than 200,000 clones, approximately 81% seen once. The sequenced sample consisted of PBMCs. All receptors come from a man between 18 and 29 years old in good health and CMV-seropositive.

This rearrangement joins TRBV6-5 to TRBJ2-3; D remains unclear. The CDR3 has 15 residues. Germline values: CDR1 MNHEY, CDR2 SVGAGI. V gave up 5 bases and J gave up 0 bases, with 12 bases separating them. The CDR3 sequence: CASSQGTTSTDTQYF. CDR3 in DNA: TGTGCCAGCAGTCAAGGTACTACTAGCACAGATACGCAGTATTTT.

The V call is TRBV6-1, the J call TRBJ1-1, with D unresolved. The CDR3 consists of 13 residues. Trimming removed 5 bases from V and 0 bases from J, with 7 bases in between. Per the germline V gene, CDR1 is MNHNS and CDR2 is SASEGT. The CDR3 reads CASSRSMNTEAFF. DNA for the CDR3: TGTGCCAGCAGTCGTAGTATGAACACTGAAGCTTTCTTT.

The chain uses TRBV2 and TRBJ1-1; 9 nucleotides align to TRBD1. Germline V gives CDR1 SNHLY, CDR2 FYNNEI. The CDR3 is made up of 17 amino acids. Germline trimming cut 5 bases from V and 1 base from J; bases unmatched to any gene: 11. The CDR3 is CASSRVDRGWENTEAFF. CDR3 DNA sequence: TGTGCCAGCAGTCGGGTGGACAGGGGCTGGGAGAACACTGAAGCTTTCTTT.

This clone has only a few counts. V usage is TRBV10-3 and J usage is TRBJ1-1; D gene ambiguous. Per germline, CDR1 ENHRY and CDR2 SYGVKD. CDR3 length: 15 residues. The ends were cut back, 0 bases at V and 6 bases at J, with 14 bases in the middle. The CDR3 region has the DNA TGTGCCATCAGTGAGTCGGAGGGCGTTAGCGCTGAAGCTTTCTTT. Translating it yields CAISESEGVSAEAFF.

Remarks on this clone: The identical CDR3 is also encoded by other nucleotide sequences in the sample. The chain couples TRBV19 to TRBJ1-1; 10 bases line up with TRBD1. CDR1 and CDR2 (germline): LNHDA, SQIVND (reference sequence). The CDR3 is made up of 17 amino acids. J lost 0 bases, V lost 7 bases, and 11 bases had no gene match. CDR3 amino acids: CASKRADRGYMNTEAFF. Here the CDR3 DNA reads TGTGCCAGTAAACGCGCGGACAGGGGGTATATGAACACTGAAGCTTTCTTT.

V gene TRBV6-5 combines with J gene TRBJ1-1; maybe TRBD1 (6 bases). Germline CDR1 and CDR2: MNHEY and SVGAGI. The CDR3 runs to 15 residues. V lost 4 bases and J 2 bases, leaving 14 bases between the germline ends. The DNA of the CDR3 is TGTGCCAGCAGTTTATTAGCAGGGGCAAACACTGAAGCTTTCTTT. Protein sequence: CASSLLAGANTEAFF.

The rearrangement joins TRBV5-4 to TRBJ2-5; the D is unclear. CDR1 is SGHNT and CDR2 is YYREEE in the germline V gene (reference sequence). With 3 bases removed from V and 7 bases from J, the gap between germline ends came to 7 bases. The CDR3 covers 11 residues. Here the CDR3 reads CASSSAGTQYF. The DNA of the CDR3 is TGTGCCAGCAGCTCAGCAGGGACCCAGTACTTC.

This rearrangement joins TRBV6-5 to TRBJ1-2; no reliable D call. The CDR3 runs 12 residues. CDR1 MNHEY and CDR2 SVGAGI come from the germline V gene. With 5 bases removed from V and 5 bases from J, the gap between germline ends came to 9 bases. The CDR3 sequence: CASSNRPYGYTF. For the CDR3, the DNA is TGTGCCAGCAGTAACAGACCTTATGGCTACACCTTC.

This clone was detected once. V is TRBV7-2 and J is TRBJ1-3, with no clear D. The CDR3 extends over 14 amino acids. Germline loops: CDR1 SGHTA, CDR2 FQGNSA. With 4 bases removed from V and 0 bases from J, the gap between germline ends came to 7 bases. For the CDR3, the DNA is TGTGCCAGCAGCTCCGGACTCTCTGGAAACACCATATATTTT. Translation: CASSSGLSGNTIYF.

The chain has TRBV19 and TRBJ1-3; unclear D gene. CDR1 is LNHDA, CDR2 SQIVND, per germline (reference sequence). V gave up 6 bases and J gave up 0 bases, with 15 bases separating them. The length of the CDR3 is 16 residues. The CDR3 sequence: CASRGLTAYSGNTIYF. In DNA form, the CDR3 reads TGTGCCAGTAGGGGTTTGACTGCTTACTCTGGAAACACCATATATTTT.

V and J are TRBV27 and TRBJ2-7; 10 bases are shared with TRBD1. The junction had 8 bases not matched to a gene; V was cut back by 3 bases and J by 3 bases. The CDR3 runs to 16 residues. Germline CDR1 is MNHEY and CDR2 is SMNVEV (reference sequence). The CDR3 bases are TGTGCCAGCAGTTTGGGACAGGGGATGGGAATCTACGAGCAGTACTTC. Translated: CASSLGQGMGIYEQYF.

The V and J genes are TRBV5-4 and TRBJ1-3; D is possibly TRBD1 (5 bases). CDR3 size: 14 residues. Germline V gene data show CDR1 as SGHNT and CDR2 as YYREEE (reference sequence). With 9 bases removed from V and 0 bases from J, the gap between germline ends came to 13 bases. DNA for the CDR3: TGTGCCACCTCAGGGCTAGGCTCTGGAAACACCATATATTTT. Translation gives CATSGLGSGNTIYF. The full variable domain, in which reference TRBV5-4 and TRBJ1-3 provide the parts outside the CDR3, is ETGVTQSPTHLIKTRGQQVTLRCSSQSGHNTVSWYQQALGQGPQFIFQYYREEENGRGNFPPRFSGLQFPNYSSELNVNALELDDSALYLCATSGLGSGNTIYFGEGSWLTVV.

This chain joins TRBV4-1 and TRBJ2-7; TRBD2 matches 9 bases. CDR1 and CDR2 (germline): MGHRA, YSYEKL. The J segment lost 9 bases and the V segment lost 1 base, leaving 19 bases of the junction unmatched. The CDR3 loop spans 18 amino acids. The chain's CDR3 is CASSQGDVRAGGRSRQYF. The CDR3 DNA follows: TGCGCCAGCAGCCAAGGGGACGTTAGAGCGGGGGGCCGATCACGGCAGTACTTC.

The V and J genes are TRBV6-6 and TRBJ1-1; no clear D gene. V shed 5 bases and J shed 6 bases, with 19 bases lying between them. Germline V lookup: CDR1 MNHNY, CDR2 SVGAGI (reference sequence). This CDR3 is 15 amino acids long. The CDR3 nucleotides read TGTGCCAGCAGTACCCTAGGAGGGAGGGTCGCTGAAGCTTTCTTT. Its translation: CASSTLGGRVAEAFF.

J is TRBJ2-7 and V is TRBV5-4; a weak D match, TRBD1 (6 bases). This CDR3 spans 15 amino acids. Trimming took off 2 bases at V and 0 bases at J, with 12 bases between the two ends. CDR1 SGHNT and CDR2 YYREEE come from the germline V gene (reference sequence). The CDR3 DNA follows: TGTGCCAGCAGCTTCCCTAACAGGGACTCCTACGAGCAGTACTTC. Protein sequence: CASSFPNRDSYEQYF.

This clone was picked up a small number of times. V and J are TRBV2 and TRBJ2-3; TRBD1 is a possible D gene (5 bases). Germline CDR1 SNHLY, CDR2 FYNNEI. CDR3 length equals 14 residues. Trimming took 8 bases from V and 4 from J, leaving 16 bases between them. Here the CDR3 DNA reads TGTGCCAGCCGATTGGGGCAGGGCCCAGATACGCAGTATTTT. Translating it yields CASRLGQGPDTQYF.

The chain couples TRBV19 to TRBJ1-5; D remains unclear. The CDR3 length is 15 residues. Per the germline V gene, CDR1 is LNHDA and CDR2 is SQIVND (reference sequence). Trimming pared 3 bases from V and 2 bases from J, leaving 11 bases between. The CDR3 DNA reads as TGTGCCAGTAGTATTCCCCCCCGGGGCAATCAGCCCCAGCATTTT. Translating it yields CASSIPPRGNQPQHF.

Notes on this clone: A junction boundary mismatches the germline segment, possibly from a read error. The rearrangement links TRBV13 to TRBJ2-6, with 11 bases fitting TRBD1. Germline assignment: CDR1 PRHDT and CDR2 FYEKMQ (reference sequence). CDR3 length: 17 amino acids. For the CDR3, the DNA is TGTGCCAGCACCAAGGACAGGGGGCGATCTGGGGCCAACGGCCTGACTTTC. Residues: CASTKDRGRSGANGLTF. Looking up the rest from reference TRBV13 and TRBJ2-6 gives the full variable domain: AAGVIQSPRHLIKEKRETATLKCYPIPRHDTVYWYQQGPGQDPQFLISFYEKMQSDKGSIPDRFSAQQFSDYHSELNMSSLELGDSALYFCASTKDRGRSGANGLTFGAGSRLTVL.

This chain joins TRBV11-2 and TRBJ1-2; 7 bases agree with TRBD1. V was clipped by 0 bases and J by 7 bases; unmatched bases: 5. The CDR3 totals 14 residues. The V gene's germline CDR1 is SGHAT and CDR2 FQNNGV. The CDR3 DNA reads TGTGCCAGCAGCTTAGAAGGGGGCGTGGCTGGCTACACCTTC. This translates into CASSLEGGVAGYTF.

The rearrangement joins TRBV9 to TRBJ1-6; the D is unclear. Between the trimmed V and J ends, which lost 4 bases and 7 bases, there was a span of 12 bases. The CDR3 is 14 amino acids. Germline lookup yields CDR1 SGDLS and CDR2 YYNGEE. This CDR3 reads CASSRGGGNSPLHF. Written as DNA, the CDR3 is TGTGCCAGCAGCCGTGGCGGTGGGAATTCACCCCTCCACTTT.

V and J are TRBV19 and TRBJ1-1; D is unresolved. CDR1 is LNHDA and CDR2 is SQIVND in the germline V gene (reference sequence). The CDR3 sequence is 17 residues long. Trimming removed 7 bases from V and 7 bases from J, with 28 bases in between. CDR3 in amino acids: CASKPTAGFQQRDEAFF. As DNA, the CDR3 is TGTGCCAGTAAGCCGACGGCAGGCTTCCAGCAGAGGGATGAAGCTTTCTTT. The variable domain in full, completed from reference TRBV19 and TRBJ1-1, reads DGGITQSPKYLFRKEGQNVTLSCEQNLNHDAMYWYRQDPGQGLRLIYYSQIVNDFQKGDIAEGYSVSREKKESFPLTVTSAQKNPTAFYLCASKPTAGFQQRDEAFFGQGTRLTVV.

The chain combines TRBV13 with TRBJ2-3, with D tentatively TRBD1 (5 bases). This CDR3 has 15 amino acids. Germline values: CDR1 PRHDT, CDR2 FYEKMQ (reference sequence). Trimming left V 2 bases short and J 3 bases short, with 12 bases between. The CDR3 loop is CASSLRQGKTDTQYF. CDR3 in DNA: TGTGCCAGCAGCTTAAGGCAGGGTAAGACAGATACGCAGTATTTT.

This clone was seen a single time. The rearrangement joins TRBV10-3 to TRBJ1-2; unclear D gene. Deletions cut 0 bases from V and 2 bases from J, with 16 bases between. CDR1 and CDR2 (germline): ENHRY, SYGVKD. This CDR3 spans 17 amino acids. In DNA, the CDR3 is TGTGCCATCAGTGAGTCGGGAGGCGGGGAGGCCAACTATGGCTACACCTTC. This translates into CAISESGGGEANYGYTF.